This paragraph covers one T cell receptor beta chain sequence. This sample was taken from a study of CD8 T cells in Susac syndrome. Definite or probable Susac syndrome was diagnosed using recently defined diagnostic criteria. Germline V gene data show CDR1 as MNHEY and CDR2 as SVGEGT. This CDR3 has 15 amino acids. The V and J ends lost 2 bases and 4 bases respectively, with 15 bases between them. Random hexamers were used to reverse transcribe an amount of roughly 0.45 to 1 ug RNA. The immunoSEQ assay covered 54 Vbeta and 13 Jbeta segments for CDR3. TCRdb re-analysed the immunoSEQ multiplex PCR reads in MiXCR, keeping a single row per CDR3 protein. The table shows around 71,000 distinct CDR3 sequences, with roughly 93% occurring only once.

The clonotype comes from a human donor with Susac syndrome. The chain uses TRBV6-2 or TRBV6-3 and TRBJ2-7; D unresolved. The sequencing input was CD4+ T cells from PBMCs. This chain's CDR3 is CASSYGSGLRYEQYF. Written as DNA, the CDR3 is TGTGCCAGCAGTTACGGGTCCGGGCTCAGGTACGAGCAGTACTTC.